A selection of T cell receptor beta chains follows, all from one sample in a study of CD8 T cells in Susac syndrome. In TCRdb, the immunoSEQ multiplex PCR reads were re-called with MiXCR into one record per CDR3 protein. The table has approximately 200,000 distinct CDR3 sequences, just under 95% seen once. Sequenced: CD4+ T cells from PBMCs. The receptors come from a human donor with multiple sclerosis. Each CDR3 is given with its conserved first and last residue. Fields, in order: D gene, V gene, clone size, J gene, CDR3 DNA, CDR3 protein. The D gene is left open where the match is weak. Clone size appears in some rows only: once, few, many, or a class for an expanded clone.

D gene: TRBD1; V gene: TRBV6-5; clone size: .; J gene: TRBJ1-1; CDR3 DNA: TGTGCCAGCAGTTACGTACAGGGGGTGGGCAACACTGAAGCTTTCTTT; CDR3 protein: CASSYVQGVGNTEAFF
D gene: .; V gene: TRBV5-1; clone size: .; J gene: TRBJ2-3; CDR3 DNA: TGCGCCAGCAGCTTGAACCGGGGTGATACGCAGTATTTT; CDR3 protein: CASSLNRGDTQYF
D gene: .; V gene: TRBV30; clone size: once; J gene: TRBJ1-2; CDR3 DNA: TGTGCCTGGAGTGCGGGCAGAGATGGCTACACCTTC; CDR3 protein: CAWSAGRDGYTF
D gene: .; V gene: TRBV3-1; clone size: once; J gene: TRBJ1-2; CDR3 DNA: TGTGCCGCCAAGACTGGGATTGGGGGCTACACCTTC; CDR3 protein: CAAKTGIGGYTF
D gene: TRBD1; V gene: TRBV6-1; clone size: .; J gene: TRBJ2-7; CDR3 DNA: TGTGCCAGCAGTCTGGGACAGGGTGGCACCTACGAGCAGTACTTC; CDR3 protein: CASSLGQGGTYEQYF
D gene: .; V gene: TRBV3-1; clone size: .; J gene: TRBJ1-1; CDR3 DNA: TGTGCCAGCAGCCAAGTGCAGGGACCGAACACTGAAGCTTTCTTT; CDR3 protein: CASSQVQGPNTEAFF
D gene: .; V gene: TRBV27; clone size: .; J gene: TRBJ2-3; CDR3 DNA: TGTGCCAGCAGTTTACAGGGAACCTTCCCCACAGATACGCAGTATTTT; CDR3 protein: CASSLQGTFPTDTQYF
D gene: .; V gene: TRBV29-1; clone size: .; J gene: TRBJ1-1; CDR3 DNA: TGCAGCGTTGAATCCGCGGCGAACACTGAAGCTTTCTTT; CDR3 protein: CSVESAANTEAFF
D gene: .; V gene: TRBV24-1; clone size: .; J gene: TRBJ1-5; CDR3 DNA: TGTGCCACCAGTGATGGCGGCAATCAGCCCCAGCATTTT; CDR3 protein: CATSDGGNQPQHF
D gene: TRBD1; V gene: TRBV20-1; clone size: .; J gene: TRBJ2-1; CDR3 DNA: TGCAGTGCTAGAGATTGGGGACAGGGACAAAATGAGCAGTTCTTC; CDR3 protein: CSARDWGQGQNEQFF
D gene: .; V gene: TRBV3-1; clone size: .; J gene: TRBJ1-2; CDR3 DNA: TGTGCCAGCAGCCAACGCGGCGGTAACTATGGCTACACCTTC; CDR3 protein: CASSQRGGNYGYTF
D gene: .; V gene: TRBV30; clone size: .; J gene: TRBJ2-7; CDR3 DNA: TGTGCCTATCAGGGCCGTCCACCTTACGAGCAGTACTTC; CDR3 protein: CAYQGRPPYEQYF
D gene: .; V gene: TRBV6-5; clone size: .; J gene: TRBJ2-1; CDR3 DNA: TGTGCCAGCCATGAGATGCGGGGGCCAGAGCAGTTCTTC; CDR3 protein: CASHEMRGPEQFF
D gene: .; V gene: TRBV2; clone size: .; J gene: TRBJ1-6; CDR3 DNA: TGTGCCAGCAGCCTTACCCCAGGACATGGATCACCCCTCCACTTT; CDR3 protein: CASSLTPGHGSPLHF
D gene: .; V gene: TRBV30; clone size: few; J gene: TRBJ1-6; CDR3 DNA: TGTGCCTGGAGTCCACCCCTCCACTTT; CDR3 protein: CAWSPPLHF
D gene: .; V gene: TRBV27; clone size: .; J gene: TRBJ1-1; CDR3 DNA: TGTGCCAGCAGGCCAACAGGGACCACTGAAGCTTTCTTT; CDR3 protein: CASRPTGTTEAFF
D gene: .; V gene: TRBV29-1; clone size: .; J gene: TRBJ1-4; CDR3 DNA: TGCAGCGTCTTGACAGACACAACTAATGAAAAACTGTTTTTT; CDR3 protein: CSVLTDTTNEKLFF
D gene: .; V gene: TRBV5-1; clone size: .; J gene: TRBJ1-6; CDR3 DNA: TGCGCCAGCAGCCTAACCCTCAGGGAATCACCCCTCCACTTT; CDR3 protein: CASSLTLRESPLHF
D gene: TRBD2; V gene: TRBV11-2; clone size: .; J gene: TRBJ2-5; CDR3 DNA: TGTGCCAGCCGCTTGCCGGGGGGTGTGGAGACCCAGTACTTC; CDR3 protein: CASRLPGGVETQYF
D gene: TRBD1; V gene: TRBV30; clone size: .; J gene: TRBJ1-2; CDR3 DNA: TGTGCCTGGGGGACAGGGAAGTATGGCTACACCTTC; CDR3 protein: CAWGTGKYGYTF
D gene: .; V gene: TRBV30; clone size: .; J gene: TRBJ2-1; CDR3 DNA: TGTGCCTGGAGTCTAGCCAATGAGCAGTTCTTC; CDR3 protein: CAWSLANEQFF
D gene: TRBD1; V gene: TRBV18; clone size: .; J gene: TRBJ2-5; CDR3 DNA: TGTGCCAGCTCACCTGGGACAGAAGAGACCCAGTACTTC; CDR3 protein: CASSPGTEETQYF
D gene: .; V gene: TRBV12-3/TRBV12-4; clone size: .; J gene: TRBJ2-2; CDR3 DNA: TGTGCCAGCAGTTTCGCTGCGGGCGGGGAGCTGTTTTTT; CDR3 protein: CASSFAAGGELFF
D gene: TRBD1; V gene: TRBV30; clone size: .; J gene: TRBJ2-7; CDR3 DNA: TGTGCCTGGAGTGTGGGGACAGGGCGGGAGCAGTACTTC; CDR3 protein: CAWSVGTGREQYF
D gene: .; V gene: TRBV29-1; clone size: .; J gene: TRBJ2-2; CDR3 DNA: TGCAGCGTTGAAGGGTCATTCGACACCGGGGAGCTGTTTTTT; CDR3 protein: CSVEGSFDTGELFF